The 3 T cell receptor beta chains given below trace back to one sample, sequenced in a study of blood T cells in healthy people across ages (dated by TCRdb to about 2015). Library generation was performed with 5' RACE. The listed sequencing device is Illumina HiSeq 2500. A second PCR of about 6 to 11 cycles was performed with a sample-barcoded 5' primer and a J-beta primer mix. The raw public data were reprocessed by TCRdb itself: fastp quality trimming at Q25, MiXCR clonotype calling, in-frame beta chains only. A single entry per CDR3 protein holds the most common genes and DNA from its merged rows. In all, the sample holds fewer than 900,000 distinct CDR3 sequences, and 43% of those were seen once. Jointly, the top ten make up around 20% of the sample. The specimen was blood. Receptor source: a woman in her fifties or sixties in good health.

A few counts support this clonotype. The rearrangement uses TRBV10-3 and TRBJ2-6; D is perhaps TRBD2 (5 bases). This CDR3 spans 18 amino acids. Germline V gives CDR1 ENHRY, CDR2 SYGVKD. With 3 bases removed from V and 2 bases from J, the gap between germline ends came to 17 bases. Written as DNA, the CDR3 is TGTGCCATCAGTGACACGAGGGATTCACGTGCTGGGGCCAACGTCCTGACTTTC. It codes for CAISDTRDSRAGANVLTF.

This chain connects TRBV7-2 to TRBJ2-5; D perhaps matches TRBD2 (6 bases). The ends were cut back, 5 bases at V and 4 bases at J, with 11 bases in the middle. CDR3 size: 13 residues. The germline CDR1 and CDR2 sequences are SGHTA and FQGNSA. As DNA, the CDR3 is TGTGCCAGCAGCACGACTAGTCTAGAGACCCAGTACTTC. Amino acid sequence: CASSTTSLETQYF.

DNA for the CDR3: TGTGCCAGCAGAGAGAGACAGGGGGCGAATGAAAAACTGTTTTTT. Residues: CASRERQGANEKLFF. V is TRBV2 and J is TRBJ1-4; 10 bases are a match to TRBD1. Germline CDR1 is SNHLY and CDR2 is FYNNEI. The CDR3 length is 15 residues. V gave up 6 bases and J gave up 5 bases; unmatched junction bases: 6.